Below are 28 T cell receptor beta chains sequenced from a single sample in a study of T-cell memory formation after mild COVID-19. TCRdb reprocessed the 5' RACE reads with MiXCR, giving one entry per CDR3 protein. This sample has 300,000 to 350,000 distinct CDR3 sequences; roughly 13% occur once, and the top ten carry 20% to 25%. Sequencing input: PBMCs or a T cell subset sorted from them (not recorded which). The source is a man aged 18 to 30 who had mild COVID-19 (a few samples of this study predate the infection). Cell type and time point are not known.

In its sample, this clonotype was seen a few times. This rearrangement joins TRBV6-5 to TRBJ2-1, with a possible D match to TRBD2 (6 bases). Looked up from germline, CDR1 is MNHEY and CDR2 is SVGAGI. CDR3 length equals 15 residues. Between the trimmed V and J ends, which lost 8 bases and 0 bases, there was a span of 14 bases. CDR3: CASRRADYSYNEQFF. CDR3 coding DNA: TGTGCCAGCCGCAGAGCGGACTACTCCTACAATGAGCAGTTCTTC.

This clonotype showed up many times. The chain has TRBV12-3 or TRBV12-4 and TRBJ1-2; a possible D gene is TRBD1 (6 bases). This CDR3 has 14 amino acids. V was cut by 6 bases and J by 2 bases, with 13 bases left in between. The CDR3 sequence is CASSRDKMNYGYTF. As DNA, the CDR3 is TGTGCCAGCAGCCGGGACAAAATGAACTATGGCTACACCTTC.

This clonotype was observed a handful of times. The V call is TRBV5-6, the J call TRBJ2-1, with 7 bases identical to TRBD1. The CDR3 covers 15 residues. The V and J ends lost 1 base and 4 bases, in that order; junction bases with no gene match: 5. The germline V gene encodes CDR1 SGHDT and CDR2 YYEEEE. The CDR3 spells CASSLNVGQYNEQFF. DNA for the CDR3: TGTGCCAGCAGCTTGAACGTGGGACAGTACAATGAGCAGTTCTTC.

This clonotype was counted between two and nine times. The V call is TRBV24-1, the J call TRBJ2-5; D ambiguous. The V gene's germline CDR1 is KGHDR and CDR2 SFDVKD. Trimming cost V 5 bases and J 5 bases, with 17 bases left between them. The CDR3 runs to 15 residues. CDR3 in amino acids: CATSAPDRSWETQYF. In DNA form, the CDR3 reads TGTGCCACCAGTGCCCCGGACCGTTCCTGGGAGACCCAGTACTTC.

This clonotype was picked up many times. CDR3 residues: CASSPSLGQGGYEQYF. As DNA, the CDR3 is TGTGCCAGCTCACCATCGCTAGGGCAGGGAGGCTACGAGCAGTACTTC. The chain couples TRBV18 to TRBJ2-7; TRBD2 is a possible D gene (6 bases). Germline CDR1 KGHSH, CDR2 LQKENI. CDR3 size: 16 residues. V gave up 2 bases and J gave up 3 bases, with 17 bases separating them.

Concerning this clonotype itself: Possible read error: a much larger clone is one base away. J is TRBJ2-7 and V is TRBV3-1, with 8 bases matching TRBD1. Trimming at V came to 2 bases and at J to 6 bases, leaving 9 bases not matched to a gene. This CDR3 comprises 15 residues. Germline V lookup: CDR1 LGHDT, CDR2 YNNKEL (reference sequence). In DNA, the CDR3 is TGTGCCAGCAGCCAACGGGACAGGACGATCAGCGAGCAGTACTTC. This sequence encodes CASSQRDRTISEQYF.

The chain recombines TRBV6-2 or TRBV6-3 with TRBJ2-5; TRBD2 matches at 12 bases. Germline CDR1 is MNHEY and CDR2 is SVGEGT. J lost 1 base, V lost 2 bases, and 8 bases had no gene match. This CDR3 is 18 amino acids long. The CDR3 loop reads CASSYATSGGPLQETQYF. The DNA for the CDR3 is TGTGCCAGCAGTTACGCGACTAGCGGGGGACCCCTCCAAGAGACCCAGTACTTC.

Only a few counts were recorded for this clonotype. V gene TRBV4-2 combines with J gene TRBJ1-5; D not resolved. Trimming stripped 2 bases from V and 0 bases from J, with 8 bases between. Germline CDR1 and CDR2: LGHNA and YNFKEQ. This CDR3 has 15 amino acids. The CDR3 loop is CASSQRGYSNQPQHF. CDR3 nucleotides: TGTGCCAGCAGCCAAAGAGGGTATAGCAATCAGCCCCAGCATTTT.

V is TRBV29-1 and J is TRBJ2-3, with D possibly being TRBD1 (6 bases). Germline V CDR1 and CDR2: SQVTM, ANQGSEA. The germline V and J ends were trimmed by 6 bases and 5 bases, with 12 bases remaining between them. CDR3 length equals 12 residues. The CDR3 loop reads CSVRTVGDTQYF. The CDR3 coding sequence is TGCAGCGTGAGGACAGTGGGAGATACGCAGTATTTT.

This rearrangement joins TRBV5-1 to TRBJ1-2; 8 bases are a match to TRBD1. V trimming: 2 bases; J trimming: 4 bases; junction bases outside the gene matches: 4. The CDR3 loop spans 14 amino acids. Germline V gene data show CDR1 as SGHRS and CDR2 as YFSETQ. This chain's CDR3 is CASSFAGGGYGYTF. CDR3 sequence (DNA): TGCGCCAGCAGCTTCGCAGGGGGCGGCTATGGCTACACCTTC.

The gene calls are TRBV20-1 and TRBJ1-1; 11 positions agree with TRBD1. With 7 bases clipped from V and 5 bases from J, the junction kept 9 bases outside the gene matches. The CDR3 extends over 14 amino acids. In germline, CDR1 is DFQATT, CDR2 SNEGSKA (reference sequence). This chain's CDR3 is CSVLGQGVWTEAFF. DNA for the CDR3: TGCAGTGTCTTGGGACAGGGGGTTTGGACTGAAGCTTTCTTT.

The chain is built from TRBV18 and TRBJ2-1; maybe TRBD1 (6 bases). CDR1 KGHSH and CDR2 LQKENI come from the germline V gene. Trimming removed 0 bases at V and 8 bases at J, with 17 bases between. CDR3 length: 16 residues. In DNA form, the CDR3 reads TGTGCCAGCTCACCACCTTCCGGCATGAGGGGGTATGAGCAGTTCTTC. Amino acids: CASSPPSGMRGYEQFF.

This clonotype was counted only a few times. The V and J genes are TRBV20-1 and TRBJ2-3; D possibly corresponds to TRBD2 (6 bases). The length of the CDR3 is 13 residues. The V end was cut by 6 bases, the J end by 3 bases, with 13 bases between. Germline assignment: CDR1 DFQATT and CDR2 SNEGSKA (reference sequence). The CDR3 here is CSALDYRTDTQYF. The CDR3 DNA reads TGCAGTGCCCTGGACTATAGGACAGATACGCAGTATTTT.

With respect to this clonotype: The junction and the germline gene differ at one end; a read error may be behind it. This chain links TRBV29-1 with TRBJ1-5, with 8 bases lining up with TRBD1. The germline gives CDR1 SQVTM, CDR2 ANQGSEA. This CDR3 contains 15 residues. In nucleotides, the CDR3 is TGCAGCGTCCCCTGCCATGGGACAGGTAGTCAGCCCCAGAATTTT. Protein sequence: CSVPCHGTGSQPQNF.

This clonotype was seen only a few times. CDR3 coding DNA: TGCAGCGTTGTTTCCCAGGGCCGAGGCTACACCTTC. Translating gives CSVVSQGRGYTF. The chain joins TRBV29-1 to TRBJ1-2, with D perhaps matching TRBD1 (5 bases). This CDR3 spans 12 amino acids. Per the germline V gene, CDR1 is SQVTM and CDR2 is ANQGSEA. V lost 4 bases and J 8 bases, leaving 14 bases between the germline ends.

This clonotype was recorded a few times. J is TRBJ2-2 and V is TRBV10-3; D is possibly TRBD2 (5 bases). Looked up from germline, CDR1 is ENHRY and CDR2 is SYGVKD. V lost 8 bases to trimming and J lost 7 bases, with 14 bases between them. This CDR3 has 13 residues. The CDR3 protein is CAIRPGNSGELFF. The DNA for the CDR3 is TGTGCCATCCGTCCGGGGAATAGCGGGGAGCTGTTTTTT.

This clonotype showed up just a few times. The V call is TRBV5-1, the J call TRBJ2-5, with 7 bases lining up with TRBD1. This CDR3 is built from 13 residues. Germline values: CDR1 SGHRS, CDR2 YFSETQ. Trimming took 4 bases from V and 1 from J; bases not matched to a gene: 1. As DNA, the CDR3 is TGCGCCAGCAGCACAGGGGTCCAAGAGACCCAGTACTTC. Protein: CASSTGVQETQYF.

This clonotype was counted only a few times. The genes are TRBV28 and TRBJ1-2; 9 bases are a match to TRBD1. This CDR3 has 15 residues. The J segment lost 5 bases and the V segment lost 6 bases, leaving 10 bases of the junction unmatched. CDR1 and CDR2 (germline): MDHEN, SYDVKM. CDR3 in amino acids: CASSSLRTGEYGYTF. CDR3 nucleotide sequence: TGTGCCAGCAGCTCCCTTCGGACAGGGGAGTATGGCTACACCTTC.

V gene TRBV7-6 combines with J gene TRBJ1-4; 9 positions match TRBD1. The CDR3 sequence is 15 residues long. J gave up 3 bases and V 5 bases, and 4 bases lay outside the gene matches. Germline V CDR1 and CDR2: SGHVS, FNYEAQ. CDR3 DNA sequence: TGTGCCAGCAGCCCGAACAGGGGGCCTAATGAAAAACTGTTTTTT. Amino acids: CASSPNRGPNEKLFF.

This clonotype was counted many times. This chain uses TRBV2 with TRBJ2-2, with 12 positions matching TRBD1. V trimming: 5 bases; J trimming: 5 bases; junction bases outside the gene matches: 3. Per germline, CDR1 SNHLY and CDR2 FYNNEI. The CDR3 totals 15 residues. CDR3 region: CASSPGQGATGELFF. The CDR3 DNA reads TGTGCCAGCAGTCCGGGACAGGGGGCGACCGGGGAGCTGTTTTTT. Full variable domain (outside the CDR3, taken from reference TRBV2 and TRBJ2-2): EPEVTQTPSHQVTQMGQEVILRCVPISNHLYFYWYRQILGQKVEFLVSFYNNEISEKSEIFDDQFSVERPDGSNFTLKIRSTKLEDSAMYFCASSPGQGATGELFFGEGSRLTVL.

This clonotype showed up just a few times. CDR3 sequence (DNA): TGCAGTGCAGGACTAGCGGGGGCCTTATCCTACGAGCAGTACTTC. Residues: CSAGLAGALSYEQYF. The chain couples TRBV20-1 to TRBJ2-7; 13 positions match TRBD2. CDR3 length: 15 residues. J was trimmed by 1 base and V by 6 bases; bases with no gene match: 6. Germline loops: CDR1 DFQATT, CDR2 SNEGSKA (reference sequence).

This clonotype was counted only a few times. The chain employs TRBV5-1 and TRBJ1-1; the D is unclear. This CDR3 has 13 residues. Trimming shortened V by 3 bases and J by 6 bases, and 12 bases separated the two germline ends. Germline lookup yields CDR1 SGHRS and CDR2 YFSETQ. DNA of the CDR3: TGCGCCAGCAGCTCCCTTGGAGGCCCTGAAGCTTTCTTT. It encodes CASSSLGGPEAFF.

This clonotype was seen a handful of times. The chain carries TRBV6-2 or TRBV6-3 and TRBJ2-1; D might be TRBD2 (5 bases). The CDR3 runs 16 residues. V shed 5 bases and J shed 3 bases, with 17 bases lying between them. From germline, CDR1 is MNHEY and CDR2 SVGEGT. The CDR3 DNA sequence: TGTGCCAGCAGTCCCTTTGGACGGGAACACTACAATGAGCAGTTCTTC. Its protein product is CASSPFGREHYNEQFF.

V usage is TRBV11-2 and J usage is TRBJ1-3; D ambiguous. The CDR3 length is 13 residues. Germline-derived CDR1 and CDR2 are SGHAT and FQNNGV. V lost 6 bases to trimming and J lost 3 bases, with 9 bases between them. CDR3 nucleotide sequence: TGTGCCAGCAGGGAGAGTAGTGGAAACACCATATATTTT. This codes for CASRESSGNTIYF.

V gene TRBV4-1 combines with J gene TRBJ2-3, with D perhaps matching TRBD1 or TRBD2 (5 bases each). The CDR3 contains 16 residues. The germline V gene encodes CDR1 MGHRA and CDR2 YSYEKL. V lost 3 bases, J lost 4 bases, and 17 bases lay in between. The CDR3 bases are TGCGCCAGCAGCCAGTCCCTGGGGGTGTCGGCAGATACGCAGTATTTT. Amino acid sequence: CASSQSLGVSADTQYF.

The rearrangement links TRBV29-1 to TRBJ2-2; 9 bases fit TRBD1. The CDR3 runs to 17 residues. Germline V gene data show CDR1 as SQVTM and CDR2 as ANQGSEA. J lost 5 bases, V lost 1 base, and 11 bases had no gene match. The chain's CDR3 is CSVEGVRDRARTGELFF. CDR3 bases: TGCAGCGTTGAAGGCGTCCGGGACAGGGCTAGGACCGGGGAGCTGTTTTTT.

This clonotype was counted only a few times. The rearrangement joins TRBV9 to TRBJ2-7; D gene unclear. CDR3 length: 13 amino acids. Germline V CDR1 and CDR2: SGDLS, YYNGEE. Trimming cost V 0 bases and J 0 bases, with 4 bases left between them. The CDR3 protein is CASSVDSSYEQYV. The CDR3, as DNA: TGTGCCAGCAGCGTAGACAGCTCCTACGAGCAGTACGTC.

This clonotype was seen ten or more times. CDR3 coding DNA: TGTGCCAGCAGCCCTTCCGGGACCCAAGAGACCCAGTACTTC. Protein sequence: CASSPSGTQETQYF. The V and J genes are TRBV7-2 and TRBJ2-5; D assignment may be TRBD1 or TRBD2 (5 bases each). Germline-derived CDR1 and CDR2 are SGHTA and FQGNSA. CDR3 size: 14 residues. The V end was cut by 5 bases, the J end by 1 base, with 11 bases between. Filled out from reference TRBV7-2 and TRBJ2-5, the complete variable domain reads GAGVSQSPSNKVTEKGKDVELRCDPISGHTALYWYRQSLGQGLEFLIYFQGNSAPDKSGLPSDRFSAERTGGSVSTLTIQRTQQEDSAVYLCASSPSGTQETQYFGPGTRLLVL.